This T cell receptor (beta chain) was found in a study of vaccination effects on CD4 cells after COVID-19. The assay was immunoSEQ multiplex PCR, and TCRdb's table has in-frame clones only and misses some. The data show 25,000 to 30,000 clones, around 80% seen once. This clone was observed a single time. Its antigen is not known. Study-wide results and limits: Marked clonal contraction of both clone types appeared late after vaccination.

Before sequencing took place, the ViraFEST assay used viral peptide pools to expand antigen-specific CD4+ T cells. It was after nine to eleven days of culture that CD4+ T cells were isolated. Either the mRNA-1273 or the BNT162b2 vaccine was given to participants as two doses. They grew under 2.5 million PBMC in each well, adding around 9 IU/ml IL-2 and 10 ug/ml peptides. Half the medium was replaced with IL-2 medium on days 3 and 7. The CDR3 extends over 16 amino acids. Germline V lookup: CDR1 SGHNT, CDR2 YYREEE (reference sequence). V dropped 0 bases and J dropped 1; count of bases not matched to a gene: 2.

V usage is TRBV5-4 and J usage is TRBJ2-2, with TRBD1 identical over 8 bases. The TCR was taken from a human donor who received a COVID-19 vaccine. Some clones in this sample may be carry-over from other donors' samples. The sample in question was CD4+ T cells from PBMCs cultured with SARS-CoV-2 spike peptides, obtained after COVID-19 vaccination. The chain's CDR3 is CASSLGRGLNTGELFF. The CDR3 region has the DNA TGTGCCAGCAGCTTGGGCAGGGGGCTGAACACCGGGGAGCTGTTTTTT.